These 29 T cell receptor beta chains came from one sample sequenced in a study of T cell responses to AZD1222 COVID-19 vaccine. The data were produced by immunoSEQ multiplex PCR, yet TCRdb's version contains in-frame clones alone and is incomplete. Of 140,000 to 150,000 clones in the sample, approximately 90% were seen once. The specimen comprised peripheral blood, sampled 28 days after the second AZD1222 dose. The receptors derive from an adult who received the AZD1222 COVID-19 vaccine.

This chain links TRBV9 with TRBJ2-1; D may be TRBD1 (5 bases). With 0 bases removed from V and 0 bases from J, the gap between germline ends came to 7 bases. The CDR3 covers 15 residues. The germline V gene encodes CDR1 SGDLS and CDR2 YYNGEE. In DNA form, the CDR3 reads TGTGCCAGCAGCGTAGAGGGGCTCTCCTACAATGAGCAGTTCTTC. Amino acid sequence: CASSVEGLSYNEQFF.

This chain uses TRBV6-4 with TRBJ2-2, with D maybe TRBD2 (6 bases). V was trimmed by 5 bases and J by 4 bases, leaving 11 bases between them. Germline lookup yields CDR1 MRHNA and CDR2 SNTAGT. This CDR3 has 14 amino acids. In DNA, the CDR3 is TGTGCCAGCAGTTGGGGGGTTGCCACCGGGGAGCTGTTTTTT. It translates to CASSWGVATGELFF.

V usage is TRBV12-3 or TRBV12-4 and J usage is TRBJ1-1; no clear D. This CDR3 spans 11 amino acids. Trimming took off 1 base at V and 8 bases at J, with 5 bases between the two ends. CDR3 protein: CASSLESEAFF. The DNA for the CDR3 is TGTGCCAGCAGTTTAGAGTCAGAAGCTTTCTTT.

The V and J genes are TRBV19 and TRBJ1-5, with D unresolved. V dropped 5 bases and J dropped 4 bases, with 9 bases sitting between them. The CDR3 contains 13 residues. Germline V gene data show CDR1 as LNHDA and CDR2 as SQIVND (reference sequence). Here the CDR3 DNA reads TGTGCCAGTAGTCGGGGAGTTAATCAGCCCCAGCATTTT. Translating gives CASSRGVNQPQHF.

CDR3 residues: CASRGTGATNYGYTF. The CDR3 DNA sequence: TGTGCCAGCAGGGGGACAGGTGCCACTAACTATGGCTACACCTTC. V gene TRBV6-1 combines with J gene TRBJ1-2, with 8 bases identical to TRBD1. The CDR3 loop spans 15 amino acids. Germline loops: CDR1 MNHNS, CDR2 SASEGT. The J segment lost 0 bases and the V segment lost 6 bases, leaving 6 bases of the junction unmatched.

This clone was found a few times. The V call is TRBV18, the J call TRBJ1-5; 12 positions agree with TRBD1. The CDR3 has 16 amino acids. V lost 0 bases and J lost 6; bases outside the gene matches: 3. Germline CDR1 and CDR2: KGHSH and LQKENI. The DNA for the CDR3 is TGTGCCAGCTCACCACCCGGGACAGGGGGCACTCAGCCCCAGCATTTT. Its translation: CASSPPGTGGTQPQHF.

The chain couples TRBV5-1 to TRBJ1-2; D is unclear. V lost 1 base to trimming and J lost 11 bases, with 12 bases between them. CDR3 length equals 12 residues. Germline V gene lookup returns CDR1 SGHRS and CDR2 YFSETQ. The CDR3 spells CASSLPGGWYTF. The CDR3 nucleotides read TGCGCCAGCAGCTTGCCGGGAGGGTGGTACACCTTC.

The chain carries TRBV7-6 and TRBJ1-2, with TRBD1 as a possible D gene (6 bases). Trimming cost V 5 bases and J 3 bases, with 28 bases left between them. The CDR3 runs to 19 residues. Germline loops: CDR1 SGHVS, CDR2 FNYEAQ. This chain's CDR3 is CASSTRLMIAGAQDYGYTF. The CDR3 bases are TGTGCCAGCAGCACACGGTTAATGATTGCGGGGGCTCAGGACTATGGCTACACCTTC.

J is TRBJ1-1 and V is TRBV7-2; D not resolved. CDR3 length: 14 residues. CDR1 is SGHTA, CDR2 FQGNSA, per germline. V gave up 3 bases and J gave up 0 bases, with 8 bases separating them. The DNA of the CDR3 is TGTGCCAGCAGCTTGACGGGAATGAACACTGAAGCTTTCTTT. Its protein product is CASSLTGMNTEAFF.

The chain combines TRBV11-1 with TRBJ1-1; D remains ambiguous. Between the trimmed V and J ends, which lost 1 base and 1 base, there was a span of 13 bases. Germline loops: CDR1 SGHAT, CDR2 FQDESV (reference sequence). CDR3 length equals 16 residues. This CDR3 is CASSLGAPRTNTEAFF. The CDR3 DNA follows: TGTGCCAGCAGCTTAGGGGCTCCCAGGACGAACACTGAAGCTTTCTTT.

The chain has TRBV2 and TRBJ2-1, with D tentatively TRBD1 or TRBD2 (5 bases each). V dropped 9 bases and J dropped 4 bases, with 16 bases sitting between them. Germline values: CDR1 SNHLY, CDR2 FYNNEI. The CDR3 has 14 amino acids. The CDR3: CASLPGTAYNEQFF. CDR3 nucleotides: TGTGCCAGTCTACCCGGGACCGCTTACAATGAGCAGTTCTTC.

CDR3 bases: TGTGCCAGCAGCCCGGGGACGACCGAGGCCTATGGCTACACCTTC. Translation: CASSPGTTEAYGYTF. The V and J genes are TRBV5-4 and TRBJ1-2, with a tentative D call TRBD1 (5 bases). The CDR3 has 15 amino acids. Trimming removed 4 bases from V and 4 bases from J, with 17 bases in between. The germline CDR1 and CDR2 sequences are SGHNT and YYREEE (reference sequence).

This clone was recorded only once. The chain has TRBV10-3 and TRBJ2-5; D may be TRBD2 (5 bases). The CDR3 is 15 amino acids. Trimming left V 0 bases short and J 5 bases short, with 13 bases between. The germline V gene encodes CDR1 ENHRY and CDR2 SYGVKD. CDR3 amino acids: CAISESEWERETQYF. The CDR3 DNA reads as TGTGCCATCAGTGAGTCCGAGTGGGAGCGGGAGACCCAGTACTTC.

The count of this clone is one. The CDR3 is CASSPVGTGLIVAGANVLTF. The DNA of the CDR3 is TGTGCCAGCAGCCCAGTTGGGACAGGGTTAATCGTGGCTGGGGCCAACGTCCTGACTTTC. This sequence joins TRBV7-3 and TRBJ2-6; 9 nucleotides agree with TRBD1. The trim removed 5 bases at V and 2 bases at J, leaving 16 bases unmatched. Germline CDR1 is SGHTA and CDR2 is FQGTGA. The CDR3 consists of 20 residues. The entire variable domain, with the rest obtained from reference TRBV7-3 and TRBJ2-6, is as follows: GAGVSQTPSNKVTEKGKYVELRCDPISGHTALYWYRQSLGQGPEFLIYFQGTGAADDSGLPNDRFFAVRPEGSVSTLKIQRTERGDSAVYLCASSPVGTGLIVAGANVLTFGAGSRLTVL.

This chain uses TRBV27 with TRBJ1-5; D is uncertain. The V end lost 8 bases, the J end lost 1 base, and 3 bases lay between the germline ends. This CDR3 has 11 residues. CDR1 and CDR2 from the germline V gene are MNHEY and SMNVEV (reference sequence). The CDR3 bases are TGTGCCAGCGGCAGCAATCAGCCCCAGCATTTT. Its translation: CASGSNQPQHF.

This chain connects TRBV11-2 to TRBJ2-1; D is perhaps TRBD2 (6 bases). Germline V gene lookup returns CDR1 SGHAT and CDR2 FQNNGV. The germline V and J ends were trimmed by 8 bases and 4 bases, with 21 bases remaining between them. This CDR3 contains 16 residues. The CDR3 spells CASAPRRLATYNEQFF. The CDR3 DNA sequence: TGTGCCAGCGCCCCCAGGAGGCTAGCGACTTACAATGAGCAGTTCTTC.

The CDR3 spells CASSRGGLVPDTQYF. CDR3 DNA sequence: TGTGCCAGCAGCCGCGGGGGACTAGTTCCAGATACGCAGTATTTT. The J gene is TRBJ2-3, the V gene TRBV5-4, with TRBD2 matching over 8 bases. Germline V gives CDR1 SGHNT, CDR2 YYREEE (reference sequence). J was trimmed by 4 bases and V by 4 bases; bases with no gene match: 8. This CDR3 region has 15 residues. Full variable domain (missing parts from reference TRBV5-4 and TRBJ2-3): ETGVTQSPTHLIKTRGQQVTLRCSSQSGHNTVSWYQQALGQGPQFIFQYYREEENGRGNFPPRFSGLQFPNYSSELNVNALELDDSALYLCASSRGGLVPDTQYFGPGTRLTVL.

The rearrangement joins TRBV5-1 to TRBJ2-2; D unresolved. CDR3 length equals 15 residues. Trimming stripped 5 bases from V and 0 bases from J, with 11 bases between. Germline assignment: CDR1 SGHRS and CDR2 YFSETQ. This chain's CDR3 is CASRAIVSNTGELFF. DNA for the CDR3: TGCGCCAGCAGGGCAATCGTTTCGAACACCGGGGAGCTGTTTTTT.

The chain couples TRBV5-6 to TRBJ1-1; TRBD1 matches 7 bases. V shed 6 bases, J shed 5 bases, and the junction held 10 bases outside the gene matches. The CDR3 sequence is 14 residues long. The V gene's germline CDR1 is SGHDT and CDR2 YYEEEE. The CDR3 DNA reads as TGTGCCAGCACTATCGATCCACAGGGGACTGAAGCTTTCTTT. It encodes CASTIDPQGTEAFF.

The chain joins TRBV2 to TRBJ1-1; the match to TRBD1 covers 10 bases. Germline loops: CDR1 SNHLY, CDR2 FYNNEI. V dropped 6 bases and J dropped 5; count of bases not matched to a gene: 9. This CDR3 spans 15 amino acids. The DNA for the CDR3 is TGTGCCAGCAGACAGCGACAGGGGGCAGGAACTGAAGCTTTCTTT. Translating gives CASRQRQGAGTEAFF. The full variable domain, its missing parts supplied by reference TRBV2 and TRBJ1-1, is EPEVTQTPSHQVTQMGQEVILRCVPISNHLYFYWYRQILGQKVEFLVSFYNNEISEKSEIFDDQFSVERPDGSNFTLKIRSTKLEDSAMYFCASRQRQGAGTEAFFGQGTRLTVV.

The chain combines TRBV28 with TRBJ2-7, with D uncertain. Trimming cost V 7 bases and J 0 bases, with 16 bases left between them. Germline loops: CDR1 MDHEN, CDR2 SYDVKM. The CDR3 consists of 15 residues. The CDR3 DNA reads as TGTGCCAGCAAGTCGGGCTTCTTCAACTCCTACGAGCAGTACTTC. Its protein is CASKSGFFNSYEQYF.

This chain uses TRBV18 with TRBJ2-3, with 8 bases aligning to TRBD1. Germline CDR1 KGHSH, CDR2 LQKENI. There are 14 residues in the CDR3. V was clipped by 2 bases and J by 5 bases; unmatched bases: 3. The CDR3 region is CASSPTGGEDTQYF. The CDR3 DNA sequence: TGTGCCAGCTCACCAACAGGGGGAGAAGATACGCAGTATTTT.

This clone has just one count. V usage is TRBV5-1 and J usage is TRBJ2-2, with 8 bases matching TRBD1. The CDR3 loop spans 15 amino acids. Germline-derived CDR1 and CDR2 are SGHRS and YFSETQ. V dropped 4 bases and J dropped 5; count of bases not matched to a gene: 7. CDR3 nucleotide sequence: TGCGCCAGCAGCCCCCAGGGACAGGCGACCGGGGAGCTGTTTTTT. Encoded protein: CASSPQGQATGELFF.

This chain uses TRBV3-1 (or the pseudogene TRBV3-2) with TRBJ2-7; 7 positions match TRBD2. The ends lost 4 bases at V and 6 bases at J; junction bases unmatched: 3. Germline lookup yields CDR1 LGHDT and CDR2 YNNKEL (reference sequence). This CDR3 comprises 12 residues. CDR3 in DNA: TGTGCCAGCAGCCTGGGGGGGGTCGAGCAGTACTTC. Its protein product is CASSLGGVEQYF.

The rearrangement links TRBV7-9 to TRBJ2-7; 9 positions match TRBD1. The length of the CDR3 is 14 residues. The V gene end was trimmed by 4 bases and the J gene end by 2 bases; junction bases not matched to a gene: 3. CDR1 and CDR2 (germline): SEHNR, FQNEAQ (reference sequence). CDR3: CASSYRQGAYEQYF. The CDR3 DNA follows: TGTGCCAGCAGCTATCGACAGGGGGCCTACGAGCAGTACTTC.

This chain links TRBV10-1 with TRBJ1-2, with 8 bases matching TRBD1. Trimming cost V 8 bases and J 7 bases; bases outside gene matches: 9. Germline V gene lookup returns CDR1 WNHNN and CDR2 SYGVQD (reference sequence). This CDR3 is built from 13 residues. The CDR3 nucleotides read TGCGCCAGCTCCCGGGACAGGTGGTCTGGCTACACCTTC. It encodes CASSRDRWSGYTF.

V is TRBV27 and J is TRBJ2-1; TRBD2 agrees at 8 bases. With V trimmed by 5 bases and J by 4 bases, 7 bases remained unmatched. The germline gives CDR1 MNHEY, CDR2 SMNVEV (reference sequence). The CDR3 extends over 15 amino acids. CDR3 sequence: CASSILAEGYNEQFF. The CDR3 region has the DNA TGTGCCAGCAGTATACTAGCGGAAGGGTACAATGAGCAGTTCTTC.

CDR3 DNA sequence: TGTGCCAGCACCCCCTTGCGGGGGCGCGGGGACACTGAAGCTTTCTTT. It is translated as CASTPLRGRGDTEAFF. The chain is built from TRBV11-2 and TRBJ1-1; D is possibly TRBD1 (6 bases). Per the germline V gene, CDR1 is SGHAT and CDR2 is FQNNGV. This CDR3 contains 16 residues. Trimming took 7 bases from V and 3 from J, leaving 21 bases between them.

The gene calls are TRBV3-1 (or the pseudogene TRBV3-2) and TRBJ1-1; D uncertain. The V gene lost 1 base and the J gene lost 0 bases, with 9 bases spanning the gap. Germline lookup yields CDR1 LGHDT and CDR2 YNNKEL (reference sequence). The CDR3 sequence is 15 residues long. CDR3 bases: TGTGCCAGCAGCCAAGTGGCTACTATGAACACTGAAGCTTTCTTT. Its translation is CASSQVATMNTEAFF.